This TCR beta chain was found in a study of T cell responses to AZD1222 COVID-19 vaccine. Repertoires were generated with immunoSEQ multiplex PCR, while TCRdb's copy carries only in-frame clones and drops some. Among around 140,000 clones listed, approximately 90% were seen once. Looked up from germline, CDR1 is MDHEN and CDR2 is SYDVKM. V was cut by 2 bases and J by 8 bases, with 12 bases left in between. There are 13 residues in the CDR3. This TCR came from an adult in good health. The sample was peripheral blood, taken on day 0 of AZD1222 vaccination. V usage is TRBV28 and J usage is TRBJ1-2, with no clear D. The CDR3 DNA is TGTGCCAGCAGTTTACACGGGTTAGACGGCTACACCTTC. Translation: CASSLHGLDGYTF.